These 23 T cell receptor beta chains were all obtained from the same sample, sequenced in a study of cytomegalovirus exposure and HLA in healthy donors. Vbeta (60) and Jbeta (13) primers were used in the PCR. Only in-frame clones appear in the TCRdb table, and some are missing; sequencing was by immunoSEQ multiplex PCR. This table has roughly 100,000 clones, roughly 79% appearing once. Input material: PBMCs. These receptors were taken from a man in his 60s in good health and CMV-seropositive.

This chain connects TRBV6-1 to TRBJ2-5; unclear D gene. The CDR3 spans 13 residues. The V gene's germline CDR1 is MNHNS and CDR2 SASEGT. Trimming took off 5 bases at V and 3 bases at J, with 10 bases between the two ends. The CDR3 DNA reads as TGTGCCAGCAGTCGACTTGATAAAGAGACCCAGTACTTC. This encodes CASSRLDKETQYF.

The chain carries TRBV18 and TRBJ1-1, with 10 positions matching TRBD1. V lost 2 bases and J lost 0; bases outside the gene matches: 9. Germline loops: CDR1 KGHSH, CDR2 LQKENI. This CDR3 contains 18 residues. The CDR3 nucleotides read TGTGCCAGCTCACCAAGCGCTTTGACAGGGGGCATGAACACTGAAGCTTTCTTT. Its protein product is CASSPSALTGGMNTEAFF.

The chain carries TRBV19 and TRBJ1-5, with D perhaps matching TRBD1 (5 bases). V was shortened by 8 bases and J by 0 bases, with 17 bases between the two germline ends. Germline loops: CDR1 LNHDA, CDR2 SQIVND (reference sequence). The CDR3 covers 16 residues. CDR3 region: CASHSRGRISNQPQHF. As DNA, the CDR3 is TGTGCCAGTCATTCAAGGGGAAGGATTAGCAATCAGCCCCAGCATTTT.

The table lists this clone with a count of one. J is TRBJ1-4 and V is TRBV7-7; 10 bases agree with TRBD1. The CDR3 runs to 17 residues. Germline CDR1 and CDR2: SSHAT and FNYEAQ (reference sequence). The junction had 15 bases not matched to a gene; V was cut back by 7 bases and J by 7 bases. The DNA of the CDR3 is TGTGCCAGCATCGTAGCGGGGGACAGGGGAAGTGGTGAAAAACTGTTTTTT. Amino acid sequence: CASIVAGDRGSGEKLFF.

V gene TRBV29-1 combines with J gene TRBJ1-2, with 7 bases fitting TRBD1. J was trimmed by 8 bases and V by 6 bases; bases with no gene match: 12. The CDR3 contains 13 residues. Germline V lookup: CDR1 SQVTM, CDR2 ANQGSEA. CDR3 amino acids: CSVVPYRGGGYTF. CDR3 bases: TGCAGCGTGGTACCCTACAGGGGAGGAGGCTACACCTTC.

The chain combines TRBV5-1 with TRBJ2-3; D gene uncertain. V lost 1 base and J lost 3, with 9 bases in between. The CDR3 spans 14 residues. Germline values: CDR1 SGHRS, CDR2 YFSETQ. Here the CDR3 DNA reads TGCGCCAGCAGCTTGAGCCAGGTGACAGATACGCAGTATTTT. It specifies CASSLSQVTDTQYF. Supplemented by reference TRBV5-1 and TRBJ2-3, the full variable domain reads KAGVTQTPRYLIKTRGQQVTLSCSPISGHRSVSWYQQTPGQGLQFLFEYFSETQRNKGNFPGRFSGRQFSNSRSEMNVSTLELGDSALYLCASSLSQVTDTQYFGPGTRLTVL.

This clone was counted a single time. The CDR3 DNA is TGTGCCAGCAGCTTGACTGGACTAGCGGGGGGGCTGGGCACAGATACGCAGTATTTT. Amino acid sequence: CASSLTGLAGGLGTDTQYF. The rearrangement links TRBV11-2 to TRBJ2-3; 15 positions match TRBD2. The CDR3 is 19 residues long. With V trimmed by 3 bases and J by 1 base, 8 bases remained unmatched. Germline values: CDR1 SGHAT, CDR2 FQNNGV.

V and J are TRBV11-2 and TRBJ2-3; 10 nucleotides agree with TRBD2. Germline CDR1 is SGHAT and CDR2 is FQNNGV. The CDR3 is made up of 15 amino acids. The V gene end was trimmed by 5 bases and the J gene end by 6 bases; junction bases not matched to a gene: 8. In nucleotides, the CDR3 is TGTGCCAGCAGCGCCCTTAGCGGGGGGCCGGATACGCAGTATTTT. Encoded protein: CASSALSGGPDTQYF.

This clone was seen once. The chain carries TRBV11-2 and TRBJ2-2; the match to TRBD2 covers 7 bases. J gave up 0 bases and V 6 bases, and 4 bases lay outside the gene matches. This CDR3 is 15 amino acids long. Germline V gene sequence: CDR1 SGHAT, CDR2 FQNNGV. CDR3 sequence (DNA): TGTGCCAGCAGACGGCTAGCGGCGAACACCGGGGAGCTGTTTTTT. Translated, it gives CASRRLAANTGELFF.

This clone was recorded a few times. The chain is built from TRBV2 and TRBJ1-2; 9 nucleotides align to TRBD1. This CDR3 spans 14 amino acids. Germline assignment: CDR1 SNHLY and CDR2 FYNNEI. V was clipped by 5 bases and J by 9 bases; unmatched bases: 10. The CDR3 bases are TGTGCCAGCAGTCCGGGACAGGGAGGAAACAGCTACACCTTC. Residues: CASSPGQGGNSYTF.

CDR3 sequence reads: CASSFGLAGAYNEQFF. The CDR3 nucleotides read TGTGCCAGCAGCTTCGGACTAGCGGGGGCCTACAATGAGCAGTTCTTC. The V and J genes are TRBV7-2 and TRBJ2-1; TRBD2 matches 13 bases. With V trimmed by 3 bases and J by 2 bases, 1 base remained unmatched. The CDR3 contains 16 residues. Germline assignment: CDR1 SGHTA and CDR2 FQGNSA. The full variable domain, with the rest looked up from reference TRBV7-2 and TRBJ2-1, is GAGVSQSPSNKVTEKGKDVELRCDPISGHTALYWYRQSLGQGLEFLIYFQGNSAPDKSGLPSDRFSAERTGGSVSTLTIQRTQQEDSAVYLCASSFGLAGAYNEQFFGPGTRLTVL.

This clone was seen once. The rearrangement joins TRBV28 to TRBJ2-6, with D uncertain. V lost 7 bases and J lost 0, with 10 bases in between. CDR1 is MDHEN, CDR2 SYDVKM, per germline. This CDR3 region has 15 residues. CDR3 sequence (DNA): TGTGCCAGCACCAATTCGGGCTCTGGGGCCAACGTCCTGACTTTC. Protein sequence: CASTNSGSGANVLTF.

The V and J genes are TRBV5-4 and TRBJ2-7; 7 bases map to TRBD1. Germline V gene lookup returns CDR1 SGHNT and CDR2 YYREEE (reference sequence). Losses at the gene ends were 2 bases for V and 0 bases for J; bases not matched to a gene: 11. This CDR3 contains 17 residues. The CDR3: CASSFGFSGGDSYEQYF. For the CDR3, the DNA is TGTGCCAGCAGCTTTGGTTTCTCAGGGGGAGACTCCTACGAGCAGTACTTC.

This clone was seen only a few times. The chain combines TRBV14 with TRBJ2-7; TRBD2 agrees at 7 bases. Trimming cost V 2 bases and J 3 bases; bases outside gene matches: 7. Germline lookup yields CDR1 SGHDN and CDR2 FVKESK. This CDR3 contains 15 residues. The CDR3 DNA sequence: TGTGCCAGCAGCCAATCTATCTGGGGGGGCTACGAGCAGTACTTC. This translates into CASSQSIWGGYEQYF.

This chain uses TRBV19 with TRBJ1-4; D unclear. Germline V gene sequence: CDR1 LNHDA, CDR2 SQIVND (reference sequence). The CDR3 sequence is 16 residues long. Deletions cut 1 base from V and 3 bases from J, with 12 bases between. DNA for the CDR3: TGTGCCAGTAGTATAGGGACTGCGAGGGCTAATGAAAAACTGTTTTTT. It yields the protein CASSIGTARANEKLFF. The full variable domain, with the rest looked up from reference TRBV19 and TRBJ1-4, is DGGITQSPKYLFRKEGQNVTLSCEQNLNHDAMYWYRQDPGQGLRLIYYSQIVNDFQKGDIAEGYSVSREKKESFPLTVTSAQKNPTAFYLCASSIGTARANEKLFFGSGTQLSVL.

This chain connects TRBV5-1 to TRBJ1-1; 7 nucleotides line up with TRBD1. Germline trimming cut 0 bases from V and 0 bases from J; bases unmatched to any gene: 5. Germline loops: CDR1 SGHRS, CDR2 YFSETQ. The CDR3 runs 16 residues. In DNA form, the CDR3 reads TGCGCCAGCAGCTTGGCCGGACAGGCGATGAACACTGAAGCTTTCTTT. This codes for CASSLAGQAMNTEAFF.

This chain connects TRBV19 to TRBJ1-1, with D perhaps matching TRBD1 (5 bases). V was trimmed by 8 bases and J by 6 bases, leaving 19 bases between them. This CDR3 has 14 amino acids. The V gene's germline CDR1 is LNHDA and CDR2 SQIVND (reference sequence). The CDR3 region has the DNA TGTGCCAGTTCCGTGAGGGGCAGGGAGGCTGAAGCTTTCTTT. Translating gives CASSVRGREAEAFF.

The genes are TRBV9 and TRBJ2-1, with TRBD2 as a possible D gene (5 bases). Germline-derived CDR1 and CDR2 are SGDLS and YYNGEE. Between the trimmed V and J ends, which lost 2 bases and 6 bases, there was a span of 12 bases. The CDR3 consists of 14 residues. For the CDR3, the DNA is TGTGCCAGCAGCGTCCCGACTACTACCAATGAGCAGTTCTTC. It yields the protein CASSVPTTTNEQFF.

The CDR3 DNA follows: TGCGCCAGCGGAGACAGAACTAATGAAAAACTGTTTTTT. As protein: CASGDRTNEKLFF. The V gene is TRBV4-1, the J gene TRBJ1-4, with D possibly matching TRBD1 (5 bases). From germline, CDR1 is MGHRA and CDR2 YSYEKL. Trimming removed 8 bases at V and 1 base at J, with 8 bases between. The CDR3 has 13 residues.

V is TRBV6-5 and J is TRBJ1-1; unclear D gene. In germline, CDR1 is MNHEY, CDR2 SVGAGI. The CDR3 sequence is 14 residues long. V dropped 6 bases and J dropped 8 bases, with 19 bases sitting between them. The CDR3 loop is CASSHNMREGEAFF. The DNA for the CDR3 is TGTGCCAGCAGCCATAATATGAGGGAGGGAGAAGCTTTCTTT.

This rearrangement joins TRBV5-1 to TRBJ1-1; 7 positions match TRBD1. The length of the CDR3 is 14 residues. The germline gives CDR1 SGHRS, CDR2 YFSETQ. V lost 6 bases, J lost 0 bases, and 5 bases stayed unmatched. The CDR3 DNA reads TGCGCCAGCACCCGACAGGGATTGAACACTGAAGCTTTCTTT. This sequence encodes CASTRQGLNTEAFF. Using reference TRBV5-1 and TRBJ1-1 for the parts outside the CDR3, the full variable domain is KAGVTQTPRYLIKTRGQQVTLSCSPISGHRSVSWYQQTPGQGLQFLFEYFSETQRNKGNFPGRFSGRQFSNSRSEMNVSTLELGDSALYLCASTRQGLNTEAFFGQGTRLTVV.

The chain joins TRBV25-1 to TRBJ1-2; the D is unclear. Germline CDR1 reads MGHDK; CDR2 reads SYGVNS. The length of the CDR3 is 12 residues. V was pared by 6 bases and J by 2 bases, with 7 bases between. CDR3 nucleotides: TGTGCCAGCAGAGACTGGAACTATGGCTACACCTTC. Its translation: CASRDWNYGYTF.

V gene TRBV4-1 combines with J gene TRBJ2-2, with D uncertain. V lost 4 bases to trimming and J lost 1 base, with 7 bases between them. The CDR3 totals 14 residues. From germline, CDR1 is MGHRA and CDR2 YSYEKL. The DNA of the CDR3 is TGCGCCAGCAGCCGATTACAGAACACCGGGGAGCTGTTTTTT. It specifies CASSRLQNTGELFF.